This entry lists 13 T cell receptor beta chains sequenced from one sample in a study of molecular identifiers for immune sequencing clone quantification. Via MiXCR, TCRdb re-called the PCR reads, giving one row per CDR3 protein. The sample gives about 630,000 distinct CDR3 sequences, about 25% of which show up once; about 0.84% is in the top ten. The sequencing sample was made of naive CD8+ T cells from blood, with Jurkat cell RNA spiked in. Specified subset: FACS-sorted CD8+CD4-CCR7+CD45RA+ naive T cells. The source is a human donor in good health. Some libraries in this study had Jurkat cell RNA spiked in.

Turning to this clonotype: This may stem from a read error, because a much larger clone lies one nucleotide away. The CDR3 is CASGEAGQPQHF. The CDR3 nucleotides read TGTGCCAGCGGCGAGGCGGGGCAGCCCCAGCATTTT. The chain employs TRBV12-3 or TRBV12-4 and TRBJ1-5; D is unclear. The CDR3 extends over 12 amino acids. Trimming removed 8 bases from V and 7 bases from J, with 12 bases in between.

This clonotype was observed a handful of times. This chain connects TRBV4-3 to TRBJ2-1, with D unclear. The length of the CDR3 is 14 residues. Germline V CDR1 and CDR2: LGHNA, YSLEER. V was shortened by 0 bases and J by 4 bases, with 7 bases between the two germline ends. CDR3 in amino acids: CASSQDLAYNEQFF. Here the CDR3 DNA reads TGCGCCAGCAGCCAAGATCTGGCGTACAATGAGCAGTTCTTC.

The sample holds a few counts of this clonotype. This sequence joins TRBV6-2 or TRBV6-3 and TRBJ2-7; 9 bases are shared with TRBD1. The CDR3 contains 14 residues. The J segment lost 4 bases and the V segment lost 7 bases, leaving 8 bases of the junction unmatched. CDR1 MNHEY and CDR2 SVGEGT come from the germline V gene. Here the CDR3 reads CASNTLDRGYEQYF. The CDR3 DNA is TGTGCCAGCAATACACTGGACAGGGGATACGAGCAGTACTTC.

On this clonotype: At one of its ends the junction is not consistent with the germline gene, which may arise from a read error. CDR3 nucleotides: TGTGCCAGCGGCTTATTAGCGGGAGGCTCCACAGATACGCAGTATTTT. It translates to CASGLLAGGSTDTQYF. The chain recombines TRBV7-3 with TRBJ2-3; TRBD2 matches 10 bases. The length of the CDR3 is 16 residues. Germline V gene lookup returns CDR1 SGHTA and CDR2 FQGTGA. Combining the CDR3 with reference TRBV7-3 and TRBJ2-3 gives the whole variable domain GAGVSQTPSNKVTEKGKYVELRCDPISGHTALYWYRQSLGQGPEFLIYFQGTGAADDSGLPNDRFFAVRPEGSVSTLKIQRTERGDSAVYLCASGLLAGGSTDTQYFGPGTRLTVL.

The V and J genes are TRBV19 and TRBJ1-2, with 8 bases matching TRBD1. There are 16 residues in the CDR3. The ends lost 3 bases at V and 5 bases at J; junction bases unmatched: 11. Germline-derived CDR1 and CDR2 are LNHDA and SQIVND (reference sequence). CDR3 DNA: TGTGCCAGTAGTATCCCTCTTGGGACAGGCCCGTATGGCTACACCTTC. Its translation is CASSIPLGTGPYGYTF.

Remarks on this clonotype: Just one base apart from a much larger clone, this may be a read error. The genes are TRBV4-1 and TRBJ2-7; D perhaps matches TRBD2 (6 bases). Germline values: CDR1 MGHRA, CDR2 YSYEKL. The CDR3 contains 15 residues. CDR3 residues: CASSQDPSEYYEQCF. CDR3 sequence (DNA): TGCGCCAGCAGCCAAGATCCTAGCGAGTACTACGAGCAGTGCTTC.

V gene TRBV19 combines with J gene TRBJ2-3; D may match TRBD1 or TRBD2 (6 bases each). Germline V gene sequence: CDR1 LNHDA, CDR2 SQIVND (reference sequence). V was pared by 5 bases and J by 4 bases, with 10 bases between. The CDR3 runs to 13 residues. The CDR3 DNA follows: TGTGCCAGTAGTTTCGGGGGCTCAGATACGCAGTATTTT. Its protein product is CASSFGGSDTQYF.

On this clonotype itself: This could be a read error, since a much larger clone is one nucleotide away. V is TRBV7-9 and J is TRBJ2-7, with unresolved D. The CDR3 spans 14 residues. Germline V gives CDR1 SEHNR, CDR2 FQNEAQ (reference sequence). The V end was cut by 4 bases, the J end by 11 bases, with 21 bases between. The CDR3 is CASSSIGWVEAEYF. DNA for the CDR3: TGTGCCAGCAGCTCCATAGGGTGGGTTGAGGCGGAGTACTTC.

Points on this clonotype: The CDR3 does not close with the conserved phenylalanine or tryptophan, likely indicating a read error. The rearrangement uses TRBV18 and TRBJ2-1; a possible D gene is TRBD1 (6 bases). Germline V gene data show CDR1 as KGHSH and CDR2 as LQKENI. V dropped 0 bases and J dropped 8 bases, with 17 bases sitting between them. The CDR3 sequence is 16 residues long. CDR3 sequence (DNA): TGTGCCAGCTCACCACCGGACGGTCTTCAGGGGTATGAGCAGTTCTCC. Amino acids: CASSPPDGLQGYEQFS.

Many counts were recorded for this clonotype. CDR3 nucleotide sequence: TGTGCCAGCAGCGTAGGAGGAGCCTCTGGAAACACCATATATTTT. It specifies CASSVGGASGNTIYF. The gene calls are TRBV9 and TRBJ1-3; no clear D. The CDR3 totals 15 residues. CDR1 is SGDLS and CDR2 is YYNGEE in the germline V gene. The ends were cut back, 0 bases at V and 0 bases at J, with 7 bases in the middle.

This clonotype appeared many times. This chain joins TRBV5-5 and TRBJ2-2; possible D gene TRBD2, 5 bases. Looked up from germline, CDR1 is SGHKS and CDR2 is YYEKEE (reference sequence). V was clipped by 4 bases and J by 2 bases, with 12 bases between them. The CDR3 has 15 residues. Here the CDR3 reads CASSGRLPNTGELFF. CDR3 DNA: TGTGCCAGCAGCGGGCGACTACCAAACACCGGGGAGCTGTTTTTT.

The table lists this clonotype with many counts. The chain links TRBV5-1 to TRBJ2-3, with D possibly TRBD1 on 6 matching bases. The ends were cut back, 4 bases at V and 5 bases at J, with 29 bases in the middle. CDR1 and CDR2 (germline): SGHRS, YFSETQ. The CDR3 has 19 amino acids. The CDR3, as DNA: TGCGCCAGCAGCCCCAGTCCCGGGACAATAAGGGAAGGAGGAGATACGCAGTATTTT. As protein: CASSPSPGTIREGGDTQYF. The whole variable domain, remainder taken from reference TRBV5-1 and TRBJ2-3, is KAGVTQTPRYLIKTRGQQVTLSCSPISGHRSVSWYQQTPGQGLQFLFEYFSETQRNKGNFPGRFSGRQFSNSRSEMNVSTLELGDSALYLCASSPSPGTIREGGDTQYFGPGTRLTVL.

This clonotype was found many times. The CDR3 DNA is TGTGCCAGCAGTGAAGGTTTAGATCAGCCCCAGCATTTT. Translation gives CASSEGLDQPQHF. The chain links TRBV25-1 to TRBJ1-5; no firm D call. Looked up from germline, CDR1 is MGHDK and CDR2 is SYGVNS. V was clipped by 2 bases and J by 5 bases, with 7 bases between them. The CDR3 is made up of 13 amino acids.